This T cell receptor beta chain comes out of a study of blood T cells in healthy people across ages. About this clonotype: A read error is likely, as this CDR3 ends without the conserved phenylalanine or tryptophan.

Primed by a sample-barcoded 5' primer and a J-beta primer mix, a second PCR proceeded for about 6 to 11 cycles. TCRdb reanalysed the 5' RACE reads using MiXCR and keeps one entry per CDR3 protein. Of more than 500,000 distinct CDR3 sequences in the sample, around a quarter were seen once. The sample was also linked to a second study, of T cells of mothers and their children. From that report: Detection of persistent microchimeric T cell clones did not occur.

The TCR sequence derives from a boy younger than 10 in good health. The sequenced sample consisted of blood.

CDR3 in DNA: TGTGCCAGCAGACACGCGGACAGCGCTATCTATGGCTACACCCTC. Translating gives CASRHADSAIYGYTL. The J gene is TRBJ1-2, the V gene TRBV12-3 or TRBV12-4; D might be TRBD1 (6 bases). This CDR3 has 15 amino acids. The ends were cut back, 6 bases at V and 4 bases at J, with 18 bases in the middle.